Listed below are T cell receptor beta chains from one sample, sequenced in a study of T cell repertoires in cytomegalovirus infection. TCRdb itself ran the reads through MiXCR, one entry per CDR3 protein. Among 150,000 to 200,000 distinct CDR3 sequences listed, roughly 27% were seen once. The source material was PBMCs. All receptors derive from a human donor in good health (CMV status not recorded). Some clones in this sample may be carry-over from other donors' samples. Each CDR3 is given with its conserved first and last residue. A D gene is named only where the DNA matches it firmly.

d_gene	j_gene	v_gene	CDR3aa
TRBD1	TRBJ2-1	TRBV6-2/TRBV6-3	CASSYSRKGQFYNEQFF
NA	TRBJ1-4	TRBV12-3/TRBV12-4	CASRLPGTNEKLFF
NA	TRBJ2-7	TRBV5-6	CASSRPGQSSYEQYF
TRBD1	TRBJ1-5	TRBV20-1	CSAPGQGNQPQHF
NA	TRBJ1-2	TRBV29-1	CSVAPSGGIGYTF
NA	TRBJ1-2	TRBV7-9	CASRELGPSLYGYTF
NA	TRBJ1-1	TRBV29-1	CSVEGKLGTEAFF
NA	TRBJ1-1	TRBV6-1	CASSRTDKNTEAFF
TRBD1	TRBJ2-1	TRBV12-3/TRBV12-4	CASSYTGTGEKHEQFF
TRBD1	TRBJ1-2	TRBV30	CAWSGDRGHRSYTF
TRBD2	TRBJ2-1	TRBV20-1	CRATPPSGGAVTYNEQFF
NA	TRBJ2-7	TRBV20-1	CSAPTKDNPYEQYF
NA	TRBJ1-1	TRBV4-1	CASSQAMENTEAFF
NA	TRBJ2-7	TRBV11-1	CASSRVFDEQYF
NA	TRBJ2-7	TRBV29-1	CSVEGTETYEQYF
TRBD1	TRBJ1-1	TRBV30	CAWDRADTEAFF
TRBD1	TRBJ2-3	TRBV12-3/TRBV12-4	CASSRGQVGEDTQYF
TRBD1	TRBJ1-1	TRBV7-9	CASSTRQGKNTEAFF
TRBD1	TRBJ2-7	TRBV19	CASSAGQAYEQYF
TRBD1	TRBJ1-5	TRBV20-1	CSAIAGTGNVNQPQHF
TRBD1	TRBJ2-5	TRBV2	CASSGDSTQETQYF
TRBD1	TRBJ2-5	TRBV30	CAWSGQGLGVTQYF
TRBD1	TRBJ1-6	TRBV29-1	CSVKTGTANSPLHF
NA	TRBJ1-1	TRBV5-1	CASSFLDNTEAFF
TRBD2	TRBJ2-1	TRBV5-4	CASSSKLAGVNNEQFF
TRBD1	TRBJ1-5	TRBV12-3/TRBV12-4	CASSRSNPGGNQPQRF